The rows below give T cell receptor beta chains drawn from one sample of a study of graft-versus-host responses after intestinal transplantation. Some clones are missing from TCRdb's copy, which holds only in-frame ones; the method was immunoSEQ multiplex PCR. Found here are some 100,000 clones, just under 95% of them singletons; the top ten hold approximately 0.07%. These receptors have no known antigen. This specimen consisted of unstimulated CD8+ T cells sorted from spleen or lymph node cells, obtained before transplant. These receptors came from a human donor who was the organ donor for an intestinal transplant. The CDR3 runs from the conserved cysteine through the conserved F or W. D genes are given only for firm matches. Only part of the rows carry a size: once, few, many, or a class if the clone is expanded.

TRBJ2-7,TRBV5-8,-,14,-,TGTGCCAGCAGCTTCCGGGACTTGCCTCTCGAGCAGTACTTC,CASSFRDLPLEQYF
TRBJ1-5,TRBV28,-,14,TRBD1,TGTGCCAGCCTTGGGACAGGTAGCAATCAGCCCCAGCATTTT,CASLGTGSNQPQHF
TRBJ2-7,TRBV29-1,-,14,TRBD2,TGCAGCGTTGAAGGAATGGGGGGGTCCTACGAGCAGTACTTC,CSVEGMGGSYEQYF
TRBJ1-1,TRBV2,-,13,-,TGTGCCAGCAGGAGTGGGGGGTTCACTGAAGCTTTCTTT,CASRSGGFTEAFF
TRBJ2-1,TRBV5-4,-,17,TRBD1,TGTGCCAGCACTCGACGATCCCGGCGGGACAGGGGTAATGAGCAGTTCTTC,CASTRRSRRDRGNEQFF
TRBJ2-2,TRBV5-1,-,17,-,TGCGCCAGCAGCTTTTACGGACTGATGCCGAACACCGGGGAGCTGTTTTTT,CASSFYGLMPNTGELFF
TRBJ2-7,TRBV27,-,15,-,TGTGCCAGCAGAATAGTGACGGGAACCTCCTACGAGCAGTACTTC,CASRIVTGTSYEQYF
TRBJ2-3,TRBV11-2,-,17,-,TGTGCCAGCAGCCTAAGGCCCAAAACAGGGAGCACAGATACGCAGTATTTT,CASSLRPKTGSTDTQYF
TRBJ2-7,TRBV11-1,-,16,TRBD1,TGTGCCAGCAGCTTAGTCGGTGACAGGGGAACCCACGAGCAGTACTTC,CASSLVGDRGTHEQYF
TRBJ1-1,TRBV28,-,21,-,TGTGCCAGCAGGTTGATCTTAGGGGGAGGGCGGAACCGACGAAGAAACACTGAAGCTTTCTTT,CASRLILGGGRNRRRNTEAFF
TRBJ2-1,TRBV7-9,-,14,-,TGTGCCAGCAGCTTAGCGTTGGACTCGAATGAGCAGTTCTTC,CASSLALDSNEQFF
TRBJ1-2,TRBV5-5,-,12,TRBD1,TGTGCCAGCAGCCCAGGGGGCGATGGCTACACCTTC,CASSPGGDGYTF
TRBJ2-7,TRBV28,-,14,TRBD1,TGTGCCAGCAGTTACCGGGACAGGGTAGAAGAGCAGTACTTC,CASSYRDRVEEQYF
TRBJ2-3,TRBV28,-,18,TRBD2,TGTGCCAGCAGTCATGGGGCTTATAGCGGGAGATATGGGGATACGCAGTATTTT,CASSHGAYSGRYGDTQYF
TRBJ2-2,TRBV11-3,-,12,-,TGTGCCAGCAGCCCATACACCGGGGAGCTGTTTTTT,CASSPYTGELFF
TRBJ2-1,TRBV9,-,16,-,TGTGCCAGCAGCGTAGAGGTGGGAGTGTCCTACAATGAGCAGTTCTTC,CASSVEVGVSYNEQFF
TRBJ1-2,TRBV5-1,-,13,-,TGCGCCAGCAGCTTGTCAGGTGCGAAGGGCTACACCTTC,CASSLSGAKGYTF
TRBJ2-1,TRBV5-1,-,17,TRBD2,TGCGCCAGCAGCTTGGGGGGTACTAGCGGCCACTACAATGAGCAGTTCTTC,CASSLGGTSGHYNEQFF
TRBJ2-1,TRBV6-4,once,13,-,TGTGCCAGCAGTGACGCTACCAACAATGAGCAGTTCTTC,CASSDATNNEQFF
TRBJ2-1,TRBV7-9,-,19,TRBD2,TGTGCCAGCAGCCCGGACTTAAAACGAGCGGGGGGTACCTACAATGAGCAGTTCTTC,CASSPDLKRAGGTYNEQFF
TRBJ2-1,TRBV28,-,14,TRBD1,TGTGCCAGCAGTGGAAGGGGGCGCAACGATGAGCAGTTCTTC,CASSGRGRNDEQFF
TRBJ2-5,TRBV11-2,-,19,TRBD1,TGTGCCAGCAGCCAACGGCCGGGACAGGGCAAAACTCCGTGGGAGACCCAGTACTTC,CASSQRPGQGKTPWETQYF
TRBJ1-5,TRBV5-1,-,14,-,TGCGCCAGCAGAGCGGACGGTGCCAATCAGCCCCAGCATTTT,CASRADGANQPQHF
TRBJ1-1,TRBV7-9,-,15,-,TGTGCCAGCAGCGTTACAGGGAACCTGAACACTGAAGCTTTCTTT,CASSVTGNLNTEAFF
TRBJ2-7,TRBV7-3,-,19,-,TGTGCCAGCAGCTTAAATTCGCCCGGGAACCTTTATCGACCCTACGAGCAGTACTTC,CASSLNSPGNLYRPYEQYF
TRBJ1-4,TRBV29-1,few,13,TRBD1,TGCAGCGCCGTGGGACAGGGCAAAGAAAAACTGTTTTTT,CSAVGQGKEKLFF
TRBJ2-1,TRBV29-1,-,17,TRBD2,TGCAGCGTTGAAGGGCTAGCGGGAGGTGTCACCTACAATGAGCAGTTCTTC,CSVEGLAGGVTYNEQFF
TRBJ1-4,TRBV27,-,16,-,TGTGCCAGCAGTCAGGGGCCAAGTCCCCTGAATGAAAAACTGTTTTTT,CASSQGPSPLNEKLFF
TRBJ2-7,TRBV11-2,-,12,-,TGTGCCAGCAGCCCGGGACTTTACGAGCAGTACTTC,CASSPGLYEQYF
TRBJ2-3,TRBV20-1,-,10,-,TGCAGTGCTTCAACGGGGGCGCAGTATTTT,CSASTGAQYF
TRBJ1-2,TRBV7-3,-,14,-,TGTGCCAGCAGCCTAAACCAGGGTCTGGATGGCTACACCTTC,CASSLNQGLDGYTF
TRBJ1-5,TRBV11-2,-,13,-,TGTGCCAGCAGCTTTGGGGGGGTTCAGCCCCAGCATTTT,CASSFGGVQPQHF
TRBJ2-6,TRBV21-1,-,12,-,TGTGCCAGCGGTGGCGGGGCCAACGTCCTGACTTTC,CASGGGANVLTF
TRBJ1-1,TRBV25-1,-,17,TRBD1,TGTGCCAGCAGTGAAAAAGCCCCCGGGACAGGGGGCTCTGAAGCTTTCTTT,CASSEKAPGTGGSEAFF
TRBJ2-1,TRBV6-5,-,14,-,TGTGCCAGCAGTCCTCAGGCTTACTACAATGAGCAGTTCTTC,CASSPQAYYNEQFF
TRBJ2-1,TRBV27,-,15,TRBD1,TGTGCCAGCAGTTTCACCGGACAGGGCGGCAATGAGCAGTTCTTC,CASSFTGQGGNEQFF
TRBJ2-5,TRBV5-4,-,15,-,TGTGCCAGCGCCCCCCGGAGCCACCTGGAAGAGACCCAGTACTTC,CASAPRSHLEETQYF
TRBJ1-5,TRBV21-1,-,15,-,TGTGCCAGCACCGTGGTCAGGGGTTTCAATCAGCCCCAGCATTTT,CASTVVRGFNQPQHF
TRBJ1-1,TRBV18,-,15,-,TGTGCCAGCTCACCGGTTTTCAGGGCGAGGACTGAAGCTTTCTTT,CASSPVFRARTEAFF
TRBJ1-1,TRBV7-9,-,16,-,TGTGCCAGCAGCTTAAGGTTCGCGGCACCAGCCACTGAAGCTTTCTTT,CASSLRFAAPATEAFF
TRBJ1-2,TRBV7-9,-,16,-,TGTGCCAGCAGCTCGGAATCCACAGGGTCGAGGTATGGCTACACCTTC,CASSSESTGSRYGYTF
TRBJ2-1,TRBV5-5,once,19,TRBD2,TGTGCCAGCAGTCATATCGGACTAGCGGGGGGCCGCTCCTACAATGAGCAGTTCTTC,CASSHIGLAGGRSYNEQFF
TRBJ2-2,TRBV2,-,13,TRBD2,TGTGCCAGCAGTGCCGCGGGGGACCGGGAGCTGTTTTTT,CASSAAGDRELFF
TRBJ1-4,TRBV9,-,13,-,TGTGCCAGCAGCGTAGGACACAAAGAAAAACTGTTTTTT,CASSVGHKEKLFF
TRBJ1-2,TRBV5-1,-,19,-,TGCGCCAGCAACCCTTTTGGCCCGTGGGAGGCCCTAGGGGAGTTGGGCTACACCTTC,CASNPFGPWEALGELGYTF
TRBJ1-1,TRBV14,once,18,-,TGTGCCAGCAGCCAAGATTACGGGCTTGGGGCAAAGAACACTGAAGCTTTCTTT,CASSQDYGLGAKNTEAFF
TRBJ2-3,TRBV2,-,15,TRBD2,TGTGCCAGCAGCGCCAGCGGGGGGGGCACAGATACGCAGTATTTT,CASSASGGGTDTQYF
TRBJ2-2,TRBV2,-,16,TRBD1,TGTGCCAGCAGTGAGCCGACAGGGGGCTTAACCGGGGAGCTGTTTTTT,CASSEPTGGLTGELFF
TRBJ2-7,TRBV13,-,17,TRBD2,TGTGCCAGCAGCTTAGGCGCGGGTCGGGGTCTAGCGGGGGGAAAGTACTTC,CASSLGAGRGLAGGKYF
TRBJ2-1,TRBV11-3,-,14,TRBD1,TGTGCCAGCAGACGGACAGGCTCCTACAATGAGCAGTTCTTC,CASRRTGSYNEQFF
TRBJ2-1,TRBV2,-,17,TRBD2,TGTGCCAGCAGAAGTAGGTCTCTAGCGGGAGTTGAAAATGAGCAGTTCTTC,CASRSRSLAGVENEQFF
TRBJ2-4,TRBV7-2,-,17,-,TGTGCCAGCAGCTTAACGGGACATAGCGCCTTAAAAAACATTCAGTACTTC,CASSLTGHSALKNIQYF
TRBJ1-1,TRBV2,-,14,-,TGTGCCAGCAGTCAGGGGTCGACAGTCACTGAAGCTTTCTTT,CASSQGSTVTEAFF
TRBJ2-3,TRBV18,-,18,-,TGTGCCAGCTCACCACCTTGGGTGCGGGACAGAGGGACAGATACGCAGTATTTT,CASSPPWVRDRGTDTQYF
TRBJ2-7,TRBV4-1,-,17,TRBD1,TGCGCCAGCAGCCAAGAAAAATCGAGGACAGGGGTCCCCGAGCAGTACTTC,CASSQEKSRTGVPEQYF
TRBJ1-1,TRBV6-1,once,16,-,TGTGCCAGCAGTGAGATGTCGGGAGGGTTGAGGACTGAAGCTTTCTTT,CASSEMSGGLRTEAFF
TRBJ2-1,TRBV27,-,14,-,TGTGCCAGCAGTCTCAAACTGACAGGTGGGGAGCAGTTCTTC,CASSLKLTGGEQFF